Here is one T cell receptor (beta chain) with its context. Profiled with immunoSEQ multiplex PCR; TCRdb holds only in-frame clones, not every one. The sample shows some 490,000 clones, approximately 78% of them seen only once. Around 90 million PBMCs per unsorted sample were used for genomic DNA. This sample is drawn from a study of shared clonotypes between healthy human individuals. The sample comprised PBMCs. The clonotype comes from a woman aged 40 to 49 in good health. Some clones in this sample may be carry-over from other donors' samples.

In nucleotides, the CDR3 is TGTGCCAGCAGTGGCGGACTAGCGCGATCTAGCACAGATACGCAGTATTTT. Translated: CASSGGLARSSTDTQYF. The V gene is TRBV2, the J gene TRBJ2-3; TRBD2 aligns across 9 bases. Germline V gene sequence: CDR1 SNHLY, CDR2 FYNNEI. Trimming took 4 bases from V and 0 from J; bases not matched to a gene: 8. The CDR3 runs to 17 residues.